This T cell receptor beta chain was obtained from a study of shared clonotypes between healthy human individuals. Study outcomes and limitations: Represented diversity, genetic and exposure-history alike, was limited by few donors.

In regard to this clone: Its antigen is unknown.

For unsorted PBMC, around 300 ng DNA per replicate equaled tens of thousands of T cell genomes. The protocol was immunoSEQ multiplex PCR, while the TCRdb copy is restricted to in-frame clones and leaves out a portion. The data contain a few hundred thousand clones, around 78% of them seen just once; the ten biggest clones take up more than 10%. Recent vaccinations or acute infections were absent in the healthy HIV-negative adult donors. Sequencing input: PBMCs. The TCR was taken from a woman aged 40 to 49 in good health. Some clones in this sample may be carry-over from other donors' samples.

The CDR3 DNA sequence: TGTGCCAGCAGCCAGGACGAGGGAGAGCAGTACTTC. Residues: CASSQDEGEQYF. The chain is built from TRBV7-9 and TRBJ2-7, with a possible D match to TRBD2 (5 bases). Trimming took 5 bases from V and 7 from J, leaving 12 bases between them. This CDR3 has 12 residues. Germline loops: CDR1 SEHNR, CDR2 FQNEAQ (reference sequence).